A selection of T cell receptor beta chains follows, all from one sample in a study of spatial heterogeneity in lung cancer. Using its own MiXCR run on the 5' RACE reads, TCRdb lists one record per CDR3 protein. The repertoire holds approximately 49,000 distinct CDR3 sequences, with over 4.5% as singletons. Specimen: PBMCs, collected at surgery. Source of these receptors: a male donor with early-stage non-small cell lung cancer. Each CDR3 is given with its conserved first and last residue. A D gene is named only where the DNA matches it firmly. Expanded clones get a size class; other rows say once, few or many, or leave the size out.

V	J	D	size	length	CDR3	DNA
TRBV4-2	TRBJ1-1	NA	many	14	CASSQDPQSGWTFF	TGTGCCAGCAGCCAAGATCCTCAAAGTGGGTGGACTTTCTTT
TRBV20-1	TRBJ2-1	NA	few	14	CSARDYNSYNEQFF	TGCAGTGCTAGGGACTATAACTCCTACAATGAGCAGTTCTTC
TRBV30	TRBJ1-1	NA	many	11	CAWSGAGAGFF	TGTGCCTGGAGTGGCGCGGGGGCGGGCTTCTTT
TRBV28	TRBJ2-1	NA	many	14	CASSLSPLEGEQFF	TGTGCCAGCAGTTTGTCCCCGCTAGAAGGTGAGCAGTTCTTC
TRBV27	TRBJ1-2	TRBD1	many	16	CASSSRDRAPVGGYTF	TGTGCCAGCAGTTCCCGGGACAGGGCCCCTGTGGGGGGCTACACCTTC
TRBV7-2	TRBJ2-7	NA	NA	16	CASSFTYAGTDGEQYF	TGTGCCAGCAGCTTCACTTATGCGGGAACCGACGGCGAGCAGTACTTC
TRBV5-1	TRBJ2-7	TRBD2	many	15	CASSPRTSGLYEQYF	TGCGCCAGCAGCCCAAGGACTAGCGGACTCTACGAGCAGTACTTC
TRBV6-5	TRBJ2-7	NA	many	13	CASSYGGNYEQYF	TGTGCCAGCAGTTACGGGGGTAACTACGAGCAGTACTTC
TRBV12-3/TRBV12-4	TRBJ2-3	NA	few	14	CASSLSGRTDTQYF	TGTGCCAGCAGTTTAAGCGGCCGCACAGATACGCAGTATTTT
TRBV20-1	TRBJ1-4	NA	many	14	CSARAPGGGEKLFF	TGCAGTGCTAGAGCTCCTGGGGGAGGTGAAAAACTGTTTTTT
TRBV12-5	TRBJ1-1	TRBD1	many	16	CASGLVPTGVTTEAFF	TGTGCTAGTGGTTTGGTCCCGACAGGGGTGACCACTGAAGCTTTCTTT
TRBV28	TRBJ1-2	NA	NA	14	CASSFPGGGHGYTF	TGTGCCAGCAGTTTCCCCGGCGGGGGTCATGGCTACACCTTC
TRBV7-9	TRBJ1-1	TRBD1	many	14	CASSLTGANTEAFF	TGTGCCAGCAGCTTAACAGGGGCGAACACTGAAGCTTTCTTT
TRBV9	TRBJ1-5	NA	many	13	CASSVGINQPQHF	TGTGCCAGCAGCGTAGGGATTAATCAGCCCCAGCATTTT
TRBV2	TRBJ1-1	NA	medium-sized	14	CASSGSRSNTEAFF	TGTGCCAGCAGTGGAAGCCGCTCGAACACTGAAGCTTTCTTT
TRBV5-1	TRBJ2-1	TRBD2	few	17	CASSLGLADRSYNEQFF	TGCGCCAGCAGCTTGGGGCTAGCGGACCGATCCTACAATGAGCAGTTCTTC
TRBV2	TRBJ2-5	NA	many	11	CASSSVETQYF	TGTGCCAGCAGTTCGGTCGAGACCCAGTACTTC
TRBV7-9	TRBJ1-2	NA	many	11	CAREDNYGYTF	TGTGCCAGAGAGGACAACTATGGCTACACCTTC
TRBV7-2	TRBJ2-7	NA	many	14	CASSSQGGGYEQYF	TGTGCCAGCAGCTCACAGGGTGGAGGCTACGAGCAGTACTTC
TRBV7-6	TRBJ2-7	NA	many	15	CASSPEVGGGYEQYF	TGTGCCAGCAGCCCCGAGGTCGGGGGCGGGTACGAGCAGTACTTC
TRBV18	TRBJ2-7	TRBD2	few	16	CASSPPSGSRPYEQYF	TGTGCCAGCTCACCACCCAGCGGGAGCCGGCCCTACGAGCAGTACTTC
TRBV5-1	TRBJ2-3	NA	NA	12	CASSLVGQEQYF	TGCGCCAGCAGCTTGGTTGGGCAAGAGCAGTATTTT
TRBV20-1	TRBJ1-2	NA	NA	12	CSARDMNYGYTF	TGCAGTGCTAGAGACATGAACTATGGCTACACCTTC
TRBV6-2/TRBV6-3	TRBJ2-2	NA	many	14	CASTRTRGGGELFF	TGTGCCAGCACCCGCACCAGGGGCGGCGGGGAGCTGTTTTTT
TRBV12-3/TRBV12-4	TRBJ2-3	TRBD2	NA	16	CASSLGGTSGTDTQYF	TGTGCCAGCAGTTTAGGTGGGACTAGCGGGACAGATACGCAGTATTTT
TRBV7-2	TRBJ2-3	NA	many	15	CASSAQLYSTDTQYF	TGTGCCAGCAGCGCACAGCTTTATAGCACAGATACGCAGTATTTT
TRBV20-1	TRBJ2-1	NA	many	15	CSARDVQGPYNEQFF	TGCAGTGCTAGAGATGTGCAGGGGCCTTACAATGAGCAGTTCTTC
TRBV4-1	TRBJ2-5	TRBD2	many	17	CASSRSTSGRGGETQYF	TGCGCCAGCAGCCGATCGACTAGCGGGAGAGGTGGAGAGACCCAGTACTTC
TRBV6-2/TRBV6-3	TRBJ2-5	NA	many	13	CASGGTEQETQYF	TGTGCCAGCGGCGGGACAGAACAAGAGACCCAGTACTTC
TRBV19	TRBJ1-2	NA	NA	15	CASSTPKGLSYGYTF	TGTGCCAGTAGTACACCAAAGGGACTGAGCTATGGCTACACCTTC
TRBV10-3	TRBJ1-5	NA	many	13	CAISESPNQPQHF	TGTGCCATCAGTGAGTCGCCTAATCAGCCCCAGCATTTT
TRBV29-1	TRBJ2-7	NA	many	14	CSALQGLEDYEQYF	TGCAGCGCCTTACAGGGTTTGGAGGACTACGAGCAGTACTTC